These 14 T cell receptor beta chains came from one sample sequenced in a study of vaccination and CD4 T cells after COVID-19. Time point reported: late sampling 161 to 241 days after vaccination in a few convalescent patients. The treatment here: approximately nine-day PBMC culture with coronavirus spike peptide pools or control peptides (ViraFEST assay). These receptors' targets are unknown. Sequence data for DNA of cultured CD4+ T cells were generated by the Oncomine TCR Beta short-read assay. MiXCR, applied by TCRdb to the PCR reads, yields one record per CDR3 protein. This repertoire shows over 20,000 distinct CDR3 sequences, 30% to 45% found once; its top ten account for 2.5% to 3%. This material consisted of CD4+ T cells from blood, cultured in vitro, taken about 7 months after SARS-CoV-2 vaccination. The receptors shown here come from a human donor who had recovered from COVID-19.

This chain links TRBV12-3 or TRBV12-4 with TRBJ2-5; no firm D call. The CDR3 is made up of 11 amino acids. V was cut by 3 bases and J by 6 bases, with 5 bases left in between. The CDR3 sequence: CASSFGQTQYF. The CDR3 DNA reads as TGTGCCAGCAGTTTTGGGCAGACCCAGTACTTC.

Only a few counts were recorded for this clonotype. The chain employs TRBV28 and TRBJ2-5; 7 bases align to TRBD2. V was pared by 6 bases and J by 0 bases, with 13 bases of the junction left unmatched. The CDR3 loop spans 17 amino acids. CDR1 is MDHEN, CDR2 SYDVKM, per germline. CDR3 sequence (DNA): TGTGCCAGCAGCCGCCAAGCGGGGAGGGACCACCAAGAGACCCAGTACTTC. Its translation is CASSRQAGRDHQETQYF.

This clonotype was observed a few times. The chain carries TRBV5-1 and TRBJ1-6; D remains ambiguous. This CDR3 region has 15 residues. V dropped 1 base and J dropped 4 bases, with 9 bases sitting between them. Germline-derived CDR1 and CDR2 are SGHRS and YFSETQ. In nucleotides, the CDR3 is TGCGCCAGCAGCTTGTTGACGGATTATAATTCACCCCTCCACTTT. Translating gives CASSLLTDYNSPLHF.

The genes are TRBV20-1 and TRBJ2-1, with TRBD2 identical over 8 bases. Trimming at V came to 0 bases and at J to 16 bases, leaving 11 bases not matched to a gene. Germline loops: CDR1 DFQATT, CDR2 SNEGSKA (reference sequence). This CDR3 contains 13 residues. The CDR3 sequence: CSARDYSGGRKFF. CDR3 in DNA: TGCAGTGCTAGAGATTATTCCGGCGGGAGGAAATTCTTC.

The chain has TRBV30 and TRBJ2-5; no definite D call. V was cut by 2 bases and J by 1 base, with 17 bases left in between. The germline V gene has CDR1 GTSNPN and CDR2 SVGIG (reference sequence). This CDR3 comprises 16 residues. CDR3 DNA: TGTGCCTGGAGTCATAGGGTTCCGGGTTCCCAAGAGACCCAGTACTTC. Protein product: CAWSHRVPGSQETQYF.

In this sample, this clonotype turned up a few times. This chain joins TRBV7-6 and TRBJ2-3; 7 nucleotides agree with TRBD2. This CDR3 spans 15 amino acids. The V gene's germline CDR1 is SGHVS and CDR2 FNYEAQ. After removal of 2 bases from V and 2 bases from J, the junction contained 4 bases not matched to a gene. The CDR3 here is CASSLQLAATDTQYF. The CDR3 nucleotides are TGTGCCAGCAGCTTACAGCTAGCGGCCACAGATACGCAGTATTTT.

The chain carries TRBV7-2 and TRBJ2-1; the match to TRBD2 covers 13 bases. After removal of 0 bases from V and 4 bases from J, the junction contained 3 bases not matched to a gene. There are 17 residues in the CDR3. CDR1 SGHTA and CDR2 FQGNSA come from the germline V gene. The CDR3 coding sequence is TGTGCCAGCAGCTTAGCGGGGACTAGCGGGGTTTACAATGAGCAGTTCTTC. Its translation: CASSLAGTSGVYNEQFF.

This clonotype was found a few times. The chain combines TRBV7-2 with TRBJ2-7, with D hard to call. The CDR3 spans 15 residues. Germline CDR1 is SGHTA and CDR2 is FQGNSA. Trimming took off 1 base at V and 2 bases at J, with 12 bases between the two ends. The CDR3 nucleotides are TGTGCCAGCAGCTTAGAAGCACTTAACGCCTACGAGCAGTACTTC. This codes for CASSLEALNAYEQYF.

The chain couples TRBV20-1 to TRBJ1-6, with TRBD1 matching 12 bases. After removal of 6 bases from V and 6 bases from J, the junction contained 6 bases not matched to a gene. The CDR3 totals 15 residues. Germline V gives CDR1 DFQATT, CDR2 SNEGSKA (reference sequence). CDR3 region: CSAGGQGARNSPLHF. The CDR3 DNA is TGCAGTGCGGGGGGACAGGGGGCTCGTAATTCACCCCTCCACTTT.

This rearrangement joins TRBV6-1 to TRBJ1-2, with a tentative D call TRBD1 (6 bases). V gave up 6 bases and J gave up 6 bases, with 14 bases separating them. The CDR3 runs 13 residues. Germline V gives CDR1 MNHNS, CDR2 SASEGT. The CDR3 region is CASRLTGYDGYTF. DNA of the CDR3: TGTGCCAGCAGGCTCACAGGGTACGATGGCTACACCTTC.

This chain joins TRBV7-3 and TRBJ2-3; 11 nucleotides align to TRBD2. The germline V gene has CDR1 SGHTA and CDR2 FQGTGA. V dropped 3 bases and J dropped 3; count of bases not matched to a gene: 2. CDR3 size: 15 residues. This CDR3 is CASSFTSGSTDTQYF. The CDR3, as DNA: TGTGCCAGCAGCTTCACTAGCGGGAGTACAGATACGCAGTATTTT. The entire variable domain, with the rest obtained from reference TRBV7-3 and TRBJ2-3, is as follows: GAGVSQTPSNKVTEKGKYVELRCDPISGHTALYWYRQSLGQGPEFLIYFQGTGAADDSGLPNDRFFAVRPEGSVSTLKIQRTERGDSAVYLCASSFTSGSTDTQYFGPGTRLTVL.

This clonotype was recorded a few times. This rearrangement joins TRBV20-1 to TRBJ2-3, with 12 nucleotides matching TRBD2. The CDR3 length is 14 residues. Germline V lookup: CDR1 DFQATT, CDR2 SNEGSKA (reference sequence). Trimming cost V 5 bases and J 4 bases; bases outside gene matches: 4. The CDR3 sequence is CSALAGGVADTQYF. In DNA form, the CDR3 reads TGCAGTGCTCTAGCGGGAGGGGTCGCAGATACGCAGTATTTT.

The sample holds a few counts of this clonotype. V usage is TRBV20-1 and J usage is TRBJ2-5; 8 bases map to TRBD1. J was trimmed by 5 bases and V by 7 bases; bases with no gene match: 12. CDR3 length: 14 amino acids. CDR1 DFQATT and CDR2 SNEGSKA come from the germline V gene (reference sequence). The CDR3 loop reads CSGFEQGVRETQYF. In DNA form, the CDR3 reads TGCAGTGGTTTCGAACAGGGGGTCAGGGAGACCCAGTACTTC.

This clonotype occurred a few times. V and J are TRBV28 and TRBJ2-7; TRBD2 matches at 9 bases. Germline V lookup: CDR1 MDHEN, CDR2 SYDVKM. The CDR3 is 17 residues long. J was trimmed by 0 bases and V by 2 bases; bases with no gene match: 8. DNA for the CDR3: TGTGCCAGCAGTTTACCTGGACTAGCGCCGAGCTCCTACGAGCAGTACTTC. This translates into CASSLPGLAPSSYEQYF.